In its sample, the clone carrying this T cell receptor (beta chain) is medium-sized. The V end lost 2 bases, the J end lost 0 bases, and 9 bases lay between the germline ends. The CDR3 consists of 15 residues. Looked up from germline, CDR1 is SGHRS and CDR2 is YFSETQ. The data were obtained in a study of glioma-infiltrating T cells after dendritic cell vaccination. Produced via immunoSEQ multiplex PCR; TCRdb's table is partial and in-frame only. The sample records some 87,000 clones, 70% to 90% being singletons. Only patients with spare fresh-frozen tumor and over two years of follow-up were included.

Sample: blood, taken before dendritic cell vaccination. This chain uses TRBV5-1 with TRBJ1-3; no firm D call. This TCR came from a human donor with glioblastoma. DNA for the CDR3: TGCGCCAGCAGCTTACGACTGGACTCTGGAAACACCATATATTTT. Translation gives CASSLRLDSGNTIYF. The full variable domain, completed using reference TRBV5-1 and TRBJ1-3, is KAGVTQTPRYLIKTRGQQVTLSCSPISGHRSVSWYQQTPGQGLQFLFEYFSETQRNKGNFPGRFSGRQFSNSRSEMNVSTLELGDSALYLCASSLRLDSGNTIYFGEGSWLTVV.